This T cell receptor (beta chain) was recovered during a study of blood T cell repertoires in COVID-19. Study in general: PBMCs, B-cell-depleted T cells, or T cells provided the cDNA or gDNA that made up the material.

Here immunoSEQ multiplex PCR was the method, and the copy in TCRdb shows in-frame clones only, minus some. The table shows approximately 240,000 clones, with roughly 90% occurring only once. Germline V gene sequence: CDR1 LGHNT, CDR2 FRNRAP. Trimming left V 7 bases short and J 1 base short, with 5 bases between. CDR3 length: 12 amino acids. Input material: peripheral blood. This chain joins TRBV12-5 and TRBJ1-3; D is undetermined. This TCR was recovered from a woman aged 40 to 49 who had recovered from COVID-19. CDR3 coding DNA: TGTGCTAGTGCTGAGTCTGGAAACACCATATATTTT. This sequence encodes CASAESGNTIYF.